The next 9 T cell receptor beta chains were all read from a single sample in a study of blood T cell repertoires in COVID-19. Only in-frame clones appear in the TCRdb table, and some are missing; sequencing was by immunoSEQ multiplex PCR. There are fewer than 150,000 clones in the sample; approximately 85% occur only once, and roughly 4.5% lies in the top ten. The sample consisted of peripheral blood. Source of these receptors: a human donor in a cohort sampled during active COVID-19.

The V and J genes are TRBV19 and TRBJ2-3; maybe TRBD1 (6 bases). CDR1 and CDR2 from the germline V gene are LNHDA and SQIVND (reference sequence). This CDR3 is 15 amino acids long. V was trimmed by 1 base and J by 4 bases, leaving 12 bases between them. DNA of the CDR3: TGTGCCAGTAGTATAGGGGCAGGGGCCGCAGATACGCAGTATTTT. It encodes CASSIGAGAADTQYF.

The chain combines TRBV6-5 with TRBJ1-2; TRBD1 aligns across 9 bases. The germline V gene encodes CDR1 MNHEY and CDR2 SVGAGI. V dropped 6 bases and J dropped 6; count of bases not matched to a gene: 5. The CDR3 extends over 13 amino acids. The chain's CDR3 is CASRGRTGDGYTF. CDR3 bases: TGTGCCAGCAGAGGAAGGACAGGGGATGGCTACACCTTC.

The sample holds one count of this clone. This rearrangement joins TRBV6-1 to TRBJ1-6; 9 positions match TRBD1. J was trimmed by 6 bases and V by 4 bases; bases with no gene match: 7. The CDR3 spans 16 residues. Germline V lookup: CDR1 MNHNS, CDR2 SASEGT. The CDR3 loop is CASSVTGGGSNSPLHF. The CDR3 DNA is TGTGCCAGCAGTGTAACAGGGGGCGGCTCTAATTCACCCCTCCACTTT.

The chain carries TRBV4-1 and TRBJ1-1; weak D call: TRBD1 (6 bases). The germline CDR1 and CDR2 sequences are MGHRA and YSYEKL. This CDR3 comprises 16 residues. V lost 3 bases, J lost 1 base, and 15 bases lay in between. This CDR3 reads CASSQNIGQKNTEAFF. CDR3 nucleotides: TGCGCCAGCAGCCAGAACATTGGACAGAAGAACACTGAAGCTTTCTTT.

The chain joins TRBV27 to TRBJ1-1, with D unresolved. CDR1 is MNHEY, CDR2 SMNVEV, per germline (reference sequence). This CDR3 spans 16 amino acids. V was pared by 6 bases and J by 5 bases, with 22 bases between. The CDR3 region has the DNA TGTGCCAGCAGGAGATTCGAGGTCTCTATTAAGACTGAAGCTTTCTTT. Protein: CASRRFEVSIKTEAFF.

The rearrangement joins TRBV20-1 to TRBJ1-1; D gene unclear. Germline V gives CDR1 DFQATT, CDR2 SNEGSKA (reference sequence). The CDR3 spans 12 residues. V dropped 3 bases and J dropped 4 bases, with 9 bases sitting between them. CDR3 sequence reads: CSASKEGTEAFF. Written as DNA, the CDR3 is TGCAGTGCTAGTAAGGAGGGCACTGAAGCTTTCTTT.

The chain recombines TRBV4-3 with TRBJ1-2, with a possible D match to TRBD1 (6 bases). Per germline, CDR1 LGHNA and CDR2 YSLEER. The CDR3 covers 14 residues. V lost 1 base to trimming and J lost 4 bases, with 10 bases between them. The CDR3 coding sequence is TGCGCCAGCAGCCAAGGTAGGGGGAGCTATGGCTACACCTTC. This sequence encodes CASSQGRGSYGYTF.

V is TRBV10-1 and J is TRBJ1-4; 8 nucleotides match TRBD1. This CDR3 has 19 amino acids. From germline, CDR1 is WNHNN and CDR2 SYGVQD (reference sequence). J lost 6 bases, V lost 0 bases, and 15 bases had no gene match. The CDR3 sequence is CASSESGGLGTGGYEKLFF. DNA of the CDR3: TGCGCCAGCAGTGAGTCGGGTGGACTAGGAACAGGGGGTTATGAAAAACTGTTTTTT.

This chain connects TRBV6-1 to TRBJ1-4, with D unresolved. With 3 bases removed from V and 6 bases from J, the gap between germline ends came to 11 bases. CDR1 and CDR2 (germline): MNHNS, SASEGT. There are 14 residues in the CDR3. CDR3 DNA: TGTGCCAGCAGTGACGGGATAGTTTATGAAAAACTGTTTTTT. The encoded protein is CASSDGIVYEKLFF.